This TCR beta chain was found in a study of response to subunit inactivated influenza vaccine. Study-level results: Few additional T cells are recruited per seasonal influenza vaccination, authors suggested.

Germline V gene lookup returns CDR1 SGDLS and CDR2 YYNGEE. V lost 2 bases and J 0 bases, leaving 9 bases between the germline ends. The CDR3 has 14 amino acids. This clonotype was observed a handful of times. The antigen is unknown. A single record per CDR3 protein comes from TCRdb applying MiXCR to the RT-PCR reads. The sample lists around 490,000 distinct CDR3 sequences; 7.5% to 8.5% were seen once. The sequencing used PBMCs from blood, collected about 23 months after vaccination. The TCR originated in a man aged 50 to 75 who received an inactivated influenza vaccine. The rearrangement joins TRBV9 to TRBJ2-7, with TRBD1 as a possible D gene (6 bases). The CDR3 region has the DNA TGTGCCAGCAGCGTCCGGGACACCTCCTACGAGCAGTACTTC. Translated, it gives CASSVRDTSYEQYF.